This TCR beta chain came from a study of response to subunit inactivated influenza vaccine. In germline, CDR1 is LNHNV, CDR2 YYDKDF (reference sequence). The CDR3 has 13 amino acids. Trimming took 0 bases from V and 6 from J, leaving 8 bases between them. TCRdb independently ran MiXCR on the RT-PCR reads; one entry per CDR3 protein. The sample lists hundreds of thousands of distinct CDR3 sequences; around 16% were seen once. A remark on this clonotype: The antigen is undetermined.

Study-level points and caveats: Authors suggested each seasonal flu vaccination may recruit only limited numbers of new T cells.

The sequence derives from a man aged 45-65 years who received an inactivated influenza vaccine. The starting material was PBMCs from blood, obtained 12 days after vaccination. This chain connects TRBV15 to TRBJ2-5; unclear D gene. DNA of the CDR3: TGTGCCACCAGCAGAGACCGGTGGCAGACCCAGTACTTC. Encoded protein: CATSRDRWQTQYF.